This T cell receptor (beta chain) was observed in a study of blood T cell repertoires in COVID-19. Across the study: COVID-19 samples, acute and convalescent, were from the United States, Italy and Spain. Sample material is recorded as cDNA or gDNA derived from T cells, B-cell-depleted T cells, or PBMCs.

This CDR3 spans 14 amino acids. Germline CDR1 is SEHNR and CDR2 is FQNEAQ (reference sequence). The V segment lost 3 bases and the J segment 0 bases; nucleotides outside the gene matches: 1. This clone appeared a few times. Other DNA sequences within the sample encode an identical CDR3. In the original workflow: Amplified reference gene primers provided the basis for estimating nucleated cell counts. Data came from immunoSEQ multiplex PCR; TCRdb stores just in-frame clones and leaves some out. V, J and clone size derive from that table, while D and trimming were established from the DNA sequence. The sample includes about 240,000 clones, approximately 85% of them seen just once.

This chain links TRBV7-9 with TRBJ1-1; 7 nucleotides line up with TRBD1. This TCR derives from a man of 80 years or more with acute or convalescent COVID-19. The sequencing input was peripheral blood. This CDR3 reads CASSLGQMNTEAFF. In DNA form, the CDR3 reads TGTGCCAGCAGCTTGGGACAGATGAACACTGAAGCTTTCTTT.